One and the same sample provided the 3 T cell receptor beta chains below, sequenced in a study of blood T cell repertoires in COVID-19. This table comes from immunoSEQ multiplex PCR, and its TCRdb copy is limited to in-frame clones, with some not included. This table has 150,000 to 200,000 clones, around 79% appearing once. The sequencing input was PBMCs or T cells enriched from blood (not recorded which). The receptors were gathered from a man aged 45 to 65 who had recovered from COVID-19.

CDR3 sequence reads: CATEKGASGTPEGYEQYF. In DNA form, the CDR3 reads TGTGCCACGGAGAAAGGGGCTAGCGGGACCCCCGAAGGCTACGAGCAGTACTTC. This chain connects TRBV19 to TRBJ2-7, with TRBD2 matching 9 bases. Germline CDR1 LNHDA, CDR2 SQIVND (reference sequence). The CDR3 sequence is 18 residues long. Trimming took 10 bases from V and 3 from J; bases not matched to a gene: 22.

The chain's CDR3 is CASSLSALAGVEQYF. The CDR3 DNA is TGTGCCAGCAGTTTATCGGCACTAGCGGGAGTCGAGCAGTACTTC. The V and J genes are TRBV27 and TRBJ2-7; TRBD2 matches 11 bases. Germline CDR1 reads MNHEY; CDR2 reads SMNVEV (reference sequence). The V gene end was trimmed by 0 bases and the J gene end by 6 bases; junction bases not matched to a gene: 4. This CDR3 has 15 amino acids.

V is TRBV5-5 and J is TRBJ1-2; 9 bases map to TRBD1. CDR3 length: 18 residues. V was pared by 0 bases and J by 2 bases, with 11 bases of the junction left unmatched. The germline CDR1 and CDR2 sequences are SGHKS and YYEKEE (reference sequence). The CDR3, as DNA: TGTGCCAGCAGCTTGGGATCGTACAGGGGGCAGAGAAACTATGGCTACACCTTC. Translation: CASSLGSYRGQRNYGYTF.